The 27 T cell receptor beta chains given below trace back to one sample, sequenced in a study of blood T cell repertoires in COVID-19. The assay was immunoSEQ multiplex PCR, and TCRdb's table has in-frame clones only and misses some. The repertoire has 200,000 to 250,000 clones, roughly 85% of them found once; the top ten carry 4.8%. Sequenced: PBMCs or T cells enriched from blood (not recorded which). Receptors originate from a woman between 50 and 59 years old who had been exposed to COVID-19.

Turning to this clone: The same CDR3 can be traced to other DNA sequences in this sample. The CDR3 protein is CASSLNPGETQYF. The CDR3 region has the DNA TGTGCCAGCAGCTTAAATCCGGGAGAGACCCAGTACTTC. The V and J genes are TRBV7-3 and TRBJ2-5, with unresolved D. Trimming removed 1 base from V and 4 bases from J, with 7 bases in between. The CDR3 totals 13 residues. CDR1 is SGHTA, CDR2 FQGTGA, per germline.

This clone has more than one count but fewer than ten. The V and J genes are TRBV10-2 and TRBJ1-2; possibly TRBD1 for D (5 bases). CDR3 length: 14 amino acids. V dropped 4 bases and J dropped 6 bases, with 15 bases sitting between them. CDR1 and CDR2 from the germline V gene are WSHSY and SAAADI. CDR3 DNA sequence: TGCGCCAGCAGTGTTAGAAGGGGAAGGAATGGCTACACCTTC. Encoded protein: CASSVRRGRNGYTF.

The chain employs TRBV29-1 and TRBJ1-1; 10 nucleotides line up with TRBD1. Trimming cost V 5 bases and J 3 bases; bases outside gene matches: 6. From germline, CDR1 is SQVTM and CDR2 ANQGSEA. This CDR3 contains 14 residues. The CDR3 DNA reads TGCAGCGTTTACAGACAGGGGGCGGACACTGAAGCTTTCTTT. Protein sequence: CSVYRQGADTEAFF.

As DNA, the CDR3 is TGTGCCAGCAGCTCCCAGCTGAGGGATACGCAGTATTTT. Residues: CASSSQLRDTQYF. The chain has TRBV7-6 and TRBJ2-3, with D hard to call. This CDR3 region has 13 residues. V lost 4 bases to trimming and J lost 6 bases, with 11 bases between them. The V gene's germline CDR1 is SGHVS and CDR2 FNYEAQ.

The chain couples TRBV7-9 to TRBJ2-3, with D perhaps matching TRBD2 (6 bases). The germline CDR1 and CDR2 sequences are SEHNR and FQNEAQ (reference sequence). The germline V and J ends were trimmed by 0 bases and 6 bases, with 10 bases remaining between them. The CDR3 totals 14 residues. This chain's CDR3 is CASSLAREVDTQYF. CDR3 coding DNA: TGTGCCAGCAGCTTAGCCAGGGAGGTGGATACGCAGTATTTT.

CDR3 nucleotide sequence: TGTGCCAGTAGTGCGACAGGGTCGGATCAGCCCCAGCATTTT. Its protein is CASSATGSDQPQHF. The chain recombines TRBV19 with TRBJ1-5, with TRBD1 identical over 7 bases. The ends lost 5 bases at V and 5 bases at J; junction bases unmatched: 6. Germline CDR1 is LNHDA and CDR2 is SQIVND (reference sequence). There are 14 residues in the CDR3.

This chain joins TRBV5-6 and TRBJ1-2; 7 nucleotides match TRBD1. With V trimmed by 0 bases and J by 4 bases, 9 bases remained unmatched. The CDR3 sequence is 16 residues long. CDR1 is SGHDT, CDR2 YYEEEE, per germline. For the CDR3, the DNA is TGTGCCAGCAGCTTGGCTCCGACAGGGATTTCCTATGGCTACACCTTC. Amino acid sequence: CASSLAPTGISYGYTF.

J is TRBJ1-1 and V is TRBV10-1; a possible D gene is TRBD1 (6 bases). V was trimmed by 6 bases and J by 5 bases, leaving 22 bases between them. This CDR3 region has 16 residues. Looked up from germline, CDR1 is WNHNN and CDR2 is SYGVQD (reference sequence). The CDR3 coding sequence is TGCGCCAGCAGCTACCTCCGGGACACCGGCCTTACTGAAGCTTTCTTT. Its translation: CASSYLRDTGLTEAFF.

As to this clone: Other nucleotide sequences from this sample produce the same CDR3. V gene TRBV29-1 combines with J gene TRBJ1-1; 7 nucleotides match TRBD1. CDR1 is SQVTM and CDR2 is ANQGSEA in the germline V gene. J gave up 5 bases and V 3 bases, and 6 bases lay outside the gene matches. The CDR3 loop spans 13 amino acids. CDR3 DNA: TGCAGCGTTGAGAGACAGGGACGGACTGAAGCTTTCTTT. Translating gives CSVERQGRTEAFF.

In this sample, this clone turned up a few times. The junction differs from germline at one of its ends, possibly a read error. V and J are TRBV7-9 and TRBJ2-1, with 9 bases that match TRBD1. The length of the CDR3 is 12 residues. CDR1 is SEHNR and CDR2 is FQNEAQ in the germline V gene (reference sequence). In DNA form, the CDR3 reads TGTGCCAGCAGCTTAGCACAGGGGGCAGGGATCTTC. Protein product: CASSLAQGAGIF. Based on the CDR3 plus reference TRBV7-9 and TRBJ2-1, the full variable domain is DTGVSQNPRHKITKRGQNVTFRCDPISEHNRLYWYRQTLGQGPEFLTYFQNEAQLEKSRLLSDRFSAERPKGSFSTLEIQRTEQGDSAMYLCASSLAQGAGIFGPGTRLTVL.

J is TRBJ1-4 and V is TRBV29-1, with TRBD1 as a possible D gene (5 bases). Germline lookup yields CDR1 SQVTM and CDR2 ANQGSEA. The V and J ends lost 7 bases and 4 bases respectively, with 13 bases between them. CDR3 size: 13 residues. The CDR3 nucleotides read TGCAGCGCCGGGGACTCCCGTAATGAAAAACTGTTTTTT. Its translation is CSAGDSRNEKLFF.

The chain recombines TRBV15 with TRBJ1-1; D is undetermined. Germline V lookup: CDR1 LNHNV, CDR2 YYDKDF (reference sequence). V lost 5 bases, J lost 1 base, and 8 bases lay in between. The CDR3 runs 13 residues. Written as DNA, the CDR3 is TGTGCCACCAGCTGGCGGTCGAACACTGAAGCTTTCTTT. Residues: CATSWRSNTEAFF. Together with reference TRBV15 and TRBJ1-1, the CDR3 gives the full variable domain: DAMVIQNPRYQVTQFGKPVTLSCSQTLNHNVMYWYQQKSSQAPKLLFHYYDKDFNNEADTPDNFQSRRPNTSFCFLDIRSPGLGDTAMYLCATSWRSNTEAFFGQGTRLTVV.

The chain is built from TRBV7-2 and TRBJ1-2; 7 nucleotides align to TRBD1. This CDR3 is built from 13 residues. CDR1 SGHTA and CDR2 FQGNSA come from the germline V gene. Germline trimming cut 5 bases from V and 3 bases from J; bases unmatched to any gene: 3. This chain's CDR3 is CASSKDRDYGYTF. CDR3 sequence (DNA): TGTGCCAGCAGCAAAGACAGGGACTATGGCTACACCTTC.

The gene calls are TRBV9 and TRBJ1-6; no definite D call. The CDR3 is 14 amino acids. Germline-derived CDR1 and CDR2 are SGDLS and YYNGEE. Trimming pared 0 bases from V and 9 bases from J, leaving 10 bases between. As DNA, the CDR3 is TGTGCCAGCAGCGTAGGGGTAGGACTTTCACCCCTCCACTTT. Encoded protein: CASSVGVGLSPLHF. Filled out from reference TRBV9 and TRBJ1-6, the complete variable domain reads DSGVTQTPKHLITATGQRVTLRCSPRSGDLSVYWYQQSLDQGLQFLIQYYNGEERAKGNILERFSAQQFPDLHSELNLSSLELGDSALYFCASSVGVGLSPLHFGNGTRLTVT.

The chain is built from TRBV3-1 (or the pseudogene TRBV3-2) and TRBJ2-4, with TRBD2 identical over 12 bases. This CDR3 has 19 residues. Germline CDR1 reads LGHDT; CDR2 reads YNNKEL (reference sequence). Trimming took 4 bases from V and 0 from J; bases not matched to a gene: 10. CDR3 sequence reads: CASSRSGTSGRLAKNIQYF. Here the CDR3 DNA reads TGTGCCAGCAGCCGATCAGGGACTAGCGGGCGTTTAGCCAAAAACATTCAGTACTTC.

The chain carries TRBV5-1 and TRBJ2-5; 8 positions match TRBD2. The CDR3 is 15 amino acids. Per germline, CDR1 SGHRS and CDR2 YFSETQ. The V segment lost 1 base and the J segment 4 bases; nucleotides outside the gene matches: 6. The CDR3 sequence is CASSLYGGAGETQYF. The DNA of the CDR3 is TGCGCCAGCAGCTTGTACGGGGGGGCAGGAGAGACCCAGTACTTC.

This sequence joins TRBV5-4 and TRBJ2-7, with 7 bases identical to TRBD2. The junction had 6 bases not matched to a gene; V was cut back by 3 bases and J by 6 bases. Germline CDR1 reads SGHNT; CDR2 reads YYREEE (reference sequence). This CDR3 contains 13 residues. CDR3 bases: TGTGCCAGCAGCTGGACGGGGGGATTCGAGCAGTACTTC. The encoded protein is CASSWTGGFEQYF.

Here the CDR3 DNA reads TGTGCCGTTCCGAGGCACAGGGGGCCGGGCACCGGGGAGCTGTTTTTT. It codes for CAVPRHRGPGTGELFF. J is TRBJ2-2 and V is TRBV24-1; 9 nucleotides match TRBD1. Germline lookup yields CDR1 KGHDR and CDR2 SFDVKD. CDR3 size: 16 residues. Trimming at V came to 12 bases and at J to 4 bases, leaving 14 bases not matched to a gene.

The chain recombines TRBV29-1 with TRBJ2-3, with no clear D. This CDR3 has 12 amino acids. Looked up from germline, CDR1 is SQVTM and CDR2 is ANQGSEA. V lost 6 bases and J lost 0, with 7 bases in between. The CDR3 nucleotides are TGCAGCGTCGAGTTAAGCACAGATACGCAGTATTTT. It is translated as CSVELSTDTQYF.

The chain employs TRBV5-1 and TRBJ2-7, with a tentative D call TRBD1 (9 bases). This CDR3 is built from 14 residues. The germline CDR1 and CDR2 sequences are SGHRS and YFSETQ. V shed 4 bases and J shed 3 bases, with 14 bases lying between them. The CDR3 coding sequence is TGCGCCAGCAGCGCGGGGGGACAGGGCTACGAGCAGTACTTC. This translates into CASSAGGQGYEQYF.

The CDR3: CASSLEPANYGYTF. Written as DNA, the CDR3 is TGCGCCAGCAGCTTGGAGCCTGCTAACTATGGCTACACCTTC. The V gene is TRBV5-1, the J gene TRBJ1-2; D is undetermined. CDR1 is SGHRS, CDR2 YFSETQ, per germline. This CDR3 spans 14 amino acids. V lost 0 bases and J 0 bases, leaving 6 bases between the germline ends. Full variable domain (rest looked up from reference TRBV5-1 and TRBJ1-2): KAGVTQTPRYLIKTRGQQVTLSCSPISGHRSVSWYQQTPGQGLQFLFEYFSETQRNKGNFPGRFSGRQFSNSRSEMNVSTLELGDSALYLCASSLEPANYGYTFGSGTRLTVV.

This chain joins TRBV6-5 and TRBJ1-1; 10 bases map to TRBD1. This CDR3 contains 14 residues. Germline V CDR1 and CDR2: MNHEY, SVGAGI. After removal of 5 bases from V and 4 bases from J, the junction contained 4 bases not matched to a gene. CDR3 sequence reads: CASSRTGGGTEAFF. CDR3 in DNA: TGTGCCAGCAGTCGGACAGGGGGAGGCACTGAAGCTTTCTTT.

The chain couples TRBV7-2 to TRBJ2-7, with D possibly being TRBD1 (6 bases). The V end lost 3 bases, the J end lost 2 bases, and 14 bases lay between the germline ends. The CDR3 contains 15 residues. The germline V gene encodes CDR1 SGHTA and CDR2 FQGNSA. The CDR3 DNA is TGTGCCAGCAGCTTCCAGACAGGAACCCCCTACGAGCAGTACTTC. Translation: CASSFQTGTPYEQYF.

The CDR3 reads CASSLGGTSSVYGYTF. The CDR3 DNA reads as TGTGCCAGCAGCTTAGGCGGTACATCGTCGGTCTATGGCTACACCTTC. The chain has TRBV7-9 and TRBJ1-2; no firm D call. This CDR3 comprises 16 residues. Germline V gene lookup returns CDR1 SEHNR and CDR2 FQNEAQ (reference sequence). The V end was cut by 1 base, the J end by 4 bases, with 16 bases between.

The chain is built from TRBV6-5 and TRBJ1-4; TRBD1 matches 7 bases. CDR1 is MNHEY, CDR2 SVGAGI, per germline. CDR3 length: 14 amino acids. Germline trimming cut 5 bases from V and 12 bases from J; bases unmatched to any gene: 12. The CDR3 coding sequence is TGTGCCAGCAGTCAAAACCGACAGGGTAGTCAACTGTTTTTT. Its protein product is CASSQNRQGSQLFF.

DNA for the CDR3: TGTGCCAGCTCACTCGGACAGGGGGCATTTGTGAACACTGAAGCTTTCTTT. It encodes CASSLGQGAFVNTEAFF. The gene calls are TRBV18 and TRBJ1-1; 11 bases line up with TRBD1. The CDR3 covers 17 residues. V lost 4 bases and J lost 0; bases outside the gene matches: 7. Per germline, CDR1 KGHSH and CDR2 LQKENI.

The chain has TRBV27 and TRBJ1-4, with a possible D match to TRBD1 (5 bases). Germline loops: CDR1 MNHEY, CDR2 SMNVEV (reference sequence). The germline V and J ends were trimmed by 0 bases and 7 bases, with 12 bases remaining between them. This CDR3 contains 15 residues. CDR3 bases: TGTGCCAGCAGTTTATCGCAGGGCCAGGCTGAAAAACTGTTTTTT. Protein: CASSLSQGQAEKLFF.